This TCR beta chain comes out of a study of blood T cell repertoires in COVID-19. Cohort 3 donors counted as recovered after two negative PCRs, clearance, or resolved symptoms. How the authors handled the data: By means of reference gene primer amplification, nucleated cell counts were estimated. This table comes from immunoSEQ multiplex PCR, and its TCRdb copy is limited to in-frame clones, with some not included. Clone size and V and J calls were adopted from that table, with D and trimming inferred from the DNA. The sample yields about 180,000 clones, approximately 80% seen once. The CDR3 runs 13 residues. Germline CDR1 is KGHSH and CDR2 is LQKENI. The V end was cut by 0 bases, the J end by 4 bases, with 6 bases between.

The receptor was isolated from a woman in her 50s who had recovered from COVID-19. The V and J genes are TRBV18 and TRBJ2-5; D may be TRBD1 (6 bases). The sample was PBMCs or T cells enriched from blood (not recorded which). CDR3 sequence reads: CASSPPTGETQYF. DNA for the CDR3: TGTGCCAGCTCACCACCGACAGGAGAGACCCAGTACTTC.